Below, 22 T cell receptor beta chains from the same sample are listed, as sequenced in a study of blood T cell repertoires in COVID-19 (TCRdb year 2020). Library preparation was by the immunoSEQ multiplex PCR assay. This immuneACCESS table, as held by TCRdb, lists in-frame sequences with V and J called but not all clones. Of the missing ones, under half trace to an unresolved V gene in checked studies; the others have no known cause. For this sample there are 350,000 or so clones; 70% to 90% appear just once. 1.6% of the sample goes to the ten largest clones. Input material: peripheral blood. The source is a woman between 25 and 40 years old with COVID-19, enrolled during active disease.

This chain uses TRBV11-3 with TRBJ2-5; TRBD2 matches at 12 bases. V was clipped by 3 bases and J by 2 bases; unmatched bases: 4. CDR1 is SGHNT, CDR2 YENEEA, per germline. The CDR3 totals 16 residues. In nucleotides, the CDR3 is TGTGCCAGCAGCTTCGGACTAGCGGGGAGTCAAGAGACCCAGTACTTC. Amino acid sequence: CASSFGLAGSQETQYF.

This clone was seen just once. The chain uses TRBV5-1 and TRBJ1-4, with D possibly TRBD1 on 6 matching bases. The V gene lost 4 bases and the J gene lost 5 bases, with 18 bases spanning the gap. Germline loops: CDR1 SGHRS, CDR2 YFSETQ. The CDR3 extends over 16 amino acids. The CDR3: CASSPGSGRGNEKLFF. The CDR3, as DNA: TGCGCCAGCAGCCCTGGGTCGGGCAGGGGAAATGAAAAACTGTTTTTT.

This clone appeared a few times. V and J are TRBV7-2 and TRBJ2-1; 9 nucleotides agree with TRBD2. This CDR3 region has 19 residues. Germline CDR1 reads SGHTA; CDR2 reads FQGNSA. The J segment lost 0 bases and the V segment lost 1 base, leaving 10 bases of the junction unmatched. CDR3 nucleotides: TGTGCCAGCAGCTTAGGGGGGCTAGCGGGGAGGTACTCCTACAATGAGCAGTTCTTC. Protein sequence: CASSLGGLAGRYSYNEQFF.

This sequence joins TRBV11-1 and TRBJ1-1; possible D gene TRBD1, 6 bases. The CDR3 runs to 16 residues. Trimming removed 1 base from V and 1 base from J, with 13 bases in between. CDR1 is SGHAT and CDR2 is FQDESV in the germline V gene (reference sequence). As DNA, the CDR3 is TGTGCCAGCAGCTTAGGCGCGACAGGAAAGAACACTGAAGCTTTCTTT. This encodes CASSLGATGKNTEAFF.

The chain has TRBV4-1 and TRBJ1-5, with no clear D. The V gene's germline CDR1 is MGHRA and CDR2 YSYEKL. Trimming stripped 5 bases from V and 2 bases from J, with 10 bases between. CDR3 length equals 14 residues. The CDR3 coding sequence is TGCGCCAGCAGCGAGACTAGGGGCAATCAGCCCCAGCATTTT. Translated: CASSETRGNQPQHF.

This clone has a handful of counts. This chain uses TRBV7-2 with TRBJ1-2, with D hard to call. The V gene's germline CDR1 is SGHTA and CDR2 FQGNSA. This CDR3 has 14 residues. The germline V and J ends were trimmed by 1 base and 3 bases, with 9 bases remaining between them. The DNA of the CDR3 is TGTGCCAGCAGCTTAGGGGAGGGCTACTATGGCTACACCTTC. Translated, it gives CASSLGEGYYGYTF.

The gene calls are TRBV5-1 and TRBJ1-1; TRBD1 matches 7 bases. The V gene end was trimmed by 4 bases and the J gene end by 0 bases; junction bases not matched to a gene: 9. This CDR3 comprises 16 residues. Germline V gene lookup returns CDR1 SGHRS and CDR2 YFSETQ. The CDR3 sequence: CASSVRQGSVNTEAFF. Here the CDR3 DNA reads TGCGCCAGCAGCGTTCGACAGGGTTCCGTGAACACTGAAGCTTTCTTT.

This clone was detected only once. V gene TRBV28 combines with J gene TRBJ1-2; TRBD1 matches at 8 bases. Trimming removed 7 bases from V and 5 bases from J; junction bases left unmatched: 9. This CDR3 has 14 amino acids. Looked up from germline, CDR1 is MDHEN and CDR2 is SYDVKM. The CDR3 sequence: CASKGQGRGYGYTF. The DNA for the CDR3 is TGTGCCAGCAAAGGACAGGGACGGGGATATGGCTACACCTTC.

The V call is TRBV28, the J call TRBJ1-6; D is ambiguous. The CDR3 runs to 15 residues. Trimming cost V 3 bases and J 1 base, with 7 bases left between them. Germline CDR1 and CDR2: MDHEN and SYDVKM. CDR3 nucleotides: TGTGCCAGCAGTTTCACCAGGTCCTATAATTCACCCCTCCACTTT. Translation: CASSFTRSYNSPLHF.

The chain is built from TRBV6-5 and TRBJ2-3; D is possibly TRBD2 (6 bases). The germline V gene encodes CDR1 MNHEY and CDR2 SVGAGI. The CDR3 contains 15 residues. V gave up 1 base and J gave up 2 bases, with 10 bases separating them. CDR3 amino acids: CASSYYGTATDTQYF. CDR3 DNA: TGTGCCAGCAGTTACTATGGGACTGCCACAGATACGCAGTATTTT.

The chain employs TRBV7-2 and TRBJ2-7, with 10 bases aligning to TRBD1. Germline V gene sequence: CDR1 SGHTA, CDR2 FQGNSA. J gave up 4 bases and V 7 bases, and 7 bases lay outside the gene matches. CDR3 length equals 14 residues. The CDR3 sequence: CASTLGDRGYEQYF. CDR3 bases: TGTGCCAGCACCCTCGGGGACAGGGGATACGAGCAGTACTTC.

The chain carries TRBV6-1 and TRBJ1-3; D unclear. V shed 5 bases and J shed 9 bases, with 11 bases lying between them. The CDR3 runs to 12 residues. The V gene's germline CDR1 is MNHNS and CDR2 SASEGT. Written as DNA, the CDR3 is TGTGCCAGCAGTTATGGTCCGAGCACCATATATTTT. Its protein product is CASSYGPSTIYF.

The gene calls are TRBV4-1 and TRBJ2-1, with D possibly matching TRBD1 (6 bases). Germline CDR1 and CDR2: MGHRA and YSYEKL. The CDR3 spans 14 residues. The germline V and J ends were trimmed by 4 bases and 6 bases, with 13 bases remaining between them. The chain's CDR3 is CASSRDRNGNEQFF. CDR3 DNA: TGCGCCAGCAGCCGCGACAGGAACGGCAATGAGCAGTTCTTC.

In its sample, this clone was seen once. The chain is built from TRBV27 and TRBJ2-5; TRBD1 might be the D (7 bases). CDR3 length: 16 amino acids. CDR1 is MNHEY, CDR2 SMNVEV, per germline (reference sequence). V was clipped by 5 bases and J by 1 base, with 17 bases between them. The CDR3 loop is CASSPPPGGPQETQYF. The CDR3 DNA follows: TGTGCCAGCAGTCCCCCTCCAGGGGGGCCCCAAGAGACCCAGTACTTC.

The gene calls are TRBV30 and TRBJ1-1, with D perhaps matching TRBD1 (5 bases). Trimming pared 1 base from V and 6 bases from J, leaving 15 bases between. The CDR3 sequence is 14 residues long. Germline V lookup: CDR1 GTSNPN, CDR2 SVGIG (reference sequence). The CDR3 nucleotides are TGTGCCTGGAGTGAAGGGGTCCTAGCGGCTGAAGCTTTCTTT. Protein: CAWSEGVLAAEAFF.

The rearrangement joins TRBV7-9 to TRBJ1-4, with D perhaps matching TRBD1 (5 bases). V was trimmed by 6 bases and J by 7 bases, leaving 12 bases between them. This CDR3 comprises 13 residues. Germline lookup yields CDR1 SEHNR and CDR2 FQNEAQ (reference sequence). CDR3 in DNA: TGTGCCAGCAGTCCAGGGATCGGTGAAAAACTGTTTTTT. Translated, it gives CASSPGIGEKLFF. Drawing the rest from reference TRBV7-9 and TRBJ1-4, the complete variable domain is DTGVSQNPRHKITKRGQNVTFRCDPISEHNRLYWYRQTLGQGPEFLTYFQNEAQLEKSRLLSDRFSAERPKGSFSTLEIQRTEQGDSAMYLCASSPGIGEKLFFGSGTQLSVL.

This chain uses TRBV23-1 with TRBJ2-7; 7 nucleotides line up with TRBD1. TRBV23-1 is labeled an ORF, and its function is uncertain. The CDR3 is 18 residues long. Trimming took 4 bases from V and 1 from J; bases not matched to a gene: 16. Here the CDR3 DNA reads TGCGCCAGCAGTCTCGTATTCGTTTTTAGGGACAGTTCCTACGAGCAGTACGTC. Encoded protein: CASSLVFVFRDSSYEQYV.

V is TRBV18 and J is TRBJ2-7; TRBD1 agrees at 7 bases. Germline CDR1 KGHSH, CDR2 LQKENI. V dropped 5 bases and J dropped 2; count of bases not matched to a gene: 9. This CDR3 contains 15 residues. CDR3 nucleotides: TGTGCCAGCTCATCTACAGGGGCTGGAGCCTACGAGCAGTACGTC. Protein: CASSSTGAGAYEQYV.

This clone was observed once. V usage is TRBV7-9 and J usage is TRBJ1-1; TRBD1 agrees at 7 bases. Germline V lookup: CDR1 SEHNR, CDR2 FQNEAQ (reference sequence). This CDR3 spans 15 amino acids. The V segment lost 1 base and the J segment 0 bases; nucleotides outside the gene matches: 2. DNA of the CDR3: TGTGCCAGCAGCTTAGGGACAGGCTTGAACACTGAAGCTTTCTTT. The encoded protein is CASSLGTGLNTEAFF.

The V gene is TRBV9, the J gene TRBJ1-2, with D perhaps TRBD1 (5 bases). V was clipped by 4 bases and J by 7 bases, with 23 bases between them. CDR1 and CDR2 (germline): SGDLS, YYNGEE. The CDR3 covers 16 residues. CDR3 in DNA: TGTGCCAGCAGCACACACCCGGAAGGGGATGTTAGTGGCTACACCTTC. Protein sequence: CASSTHPEGDVSGYTF.

The CDR3 here is CASSQGRPGLGGYTF. As DNA, the CDR3 is TGCGCCAGCAGCCAAGGGAGGCCGGGTCTTGGGGGCTACACCTTC. J is TRBJ1-2 and V is TRBV4-1; D is ambiguous. V gave up 1 base and J gave up 8 bases, with 17 bases separating them. The CDR3 runs to 15 residues. Germline V lookup: CDR1 MGHRA, CDR2 YSYEKL.

This chain uses TRBV5-4 with TRBJ2-6, with TRBD2 matching over 14 bases. Germline lookup yields CDR1 SGHNT and CDR2 YYREEE (reference sequence). This CDR3 has 19 amino acids. V gave up 4 bases and J gave up 2 bases; unmatched junction bases: 8. The CDR3 is CASSASRTSGGPGANVLTF. CDR3 DNA sequence: TGTGCCAGCAGCGCCTCCAGGACTAGCGGGGGGCCTGGGGCCAACGTCCTGACTTTC.